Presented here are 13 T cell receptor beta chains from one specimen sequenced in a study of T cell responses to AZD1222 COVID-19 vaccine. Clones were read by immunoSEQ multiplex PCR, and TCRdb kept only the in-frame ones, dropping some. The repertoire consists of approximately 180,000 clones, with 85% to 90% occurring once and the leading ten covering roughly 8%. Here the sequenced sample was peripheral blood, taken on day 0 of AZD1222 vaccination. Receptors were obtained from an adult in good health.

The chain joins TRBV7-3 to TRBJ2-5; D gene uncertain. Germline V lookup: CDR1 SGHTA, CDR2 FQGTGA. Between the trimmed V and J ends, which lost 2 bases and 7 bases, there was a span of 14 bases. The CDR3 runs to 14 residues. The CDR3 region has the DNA TGTGCCAGCAGCTTATCGGGTCTGACGGGGACCCAGTACTTC. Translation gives CASSLSGLTGTQYF.

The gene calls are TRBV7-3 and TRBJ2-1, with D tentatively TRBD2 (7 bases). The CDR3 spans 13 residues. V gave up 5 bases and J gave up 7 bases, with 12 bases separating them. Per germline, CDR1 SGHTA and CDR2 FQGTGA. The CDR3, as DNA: TGTGCCAGCAGCATGGGAGGGGGTAATGAGCAGTTCTTC. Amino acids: CASSMGGGNEQFF.

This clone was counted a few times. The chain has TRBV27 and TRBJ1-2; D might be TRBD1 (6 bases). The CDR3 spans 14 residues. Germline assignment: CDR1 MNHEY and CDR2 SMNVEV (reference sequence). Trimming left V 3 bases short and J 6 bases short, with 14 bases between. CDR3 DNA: TGTGCCAGCAGTTTTGGACAGCCGGGGGATGGCTACACCTTC. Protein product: CASSFGQPGDGYTF.

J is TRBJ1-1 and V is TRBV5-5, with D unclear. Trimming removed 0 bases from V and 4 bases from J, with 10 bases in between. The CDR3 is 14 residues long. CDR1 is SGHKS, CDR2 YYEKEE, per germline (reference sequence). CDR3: CASSLVPPGTEAFF. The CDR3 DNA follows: TGTGCCAGCAGCTTGGTGCCTCCGGGCACTGAAGCTTTCTTT.

The DNA for the CDR3 is TGTGCCAGCAGTACCCGTTATGGGGGGCAGCCACTTGAAAAACTGTTTTTT. Protein product: CASSTRYGGQPLEKLFF. The chain links TRBV6-2 or TRBV6-3 to TRBJ1-4; a possible D gene is TRBD1 (6 bases). Germline lookup yields CDR1 MNHEY and CDR2 SVGEGT. V was trimmed by 5 bases and J by 7 bases, leaving 23 bases between them. The CDR3 has 17 amino acids.

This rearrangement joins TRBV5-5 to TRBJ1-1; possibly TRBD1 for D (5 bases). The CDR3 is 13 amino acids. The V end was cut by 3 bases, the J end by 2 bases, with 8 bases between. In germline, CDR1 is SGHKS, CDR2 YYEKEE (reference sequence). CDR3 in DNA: TGTGCCAGCAGCTGGGGGTTTAACACTGAAGCTTTCTTT. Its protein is CASSWGFNTEAFF.

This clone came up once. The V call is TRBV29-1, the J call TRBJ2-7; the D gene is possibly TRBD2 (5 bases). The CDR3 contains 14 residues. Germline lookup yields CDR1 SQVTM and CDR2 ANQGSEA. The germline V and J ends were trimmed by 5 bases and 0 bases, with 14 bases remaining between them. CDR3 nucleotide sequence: TGCAGCGTTCGAGAGGGTCGGGGCTCCTACGAGCAGTACTTC. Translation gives CSVREGRGSYEQYF.

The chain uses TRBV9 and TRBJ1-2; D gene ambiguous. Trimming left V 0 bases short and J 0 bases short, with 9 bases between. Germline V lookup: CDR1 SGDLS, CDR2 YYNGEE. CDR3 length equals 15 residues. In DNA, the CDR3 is TGTGCCAGCAGCGTAGGGGCAGCCTCTAACTATGGCTACACCTTC. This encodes CASSVGAASNYGYTF.

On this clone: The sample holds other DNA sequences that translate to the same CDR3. CDR3 sequence reads: CSASLTDYNSPLHF. In nucleotides, the CDR3 is TGCAGTGCTAGTCTGACCGACTATAATTCACCCCTCCACTTT. The V call is TRBV20-1, the J call TRBJ1-6, with D unclear. CDR1 and CDR2 from the germline V gene are DFQATT and SNEGSKA (reference sequence). The CDR3 consists of 14 residues. Trimming removed 3 bases at V and 3 bases at J, with 9 bases between.

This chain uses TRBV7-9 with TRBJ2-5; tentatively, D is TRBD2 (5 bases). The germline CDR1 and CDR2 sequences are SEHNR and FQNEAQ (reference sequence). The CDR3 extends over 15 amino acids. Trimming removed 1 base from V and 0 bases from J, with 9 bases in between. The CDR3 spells CASSLEPGYQETQYF. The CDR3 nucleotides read TGTGCCAGCAGCTTAGAGCCGGGGTACCAAGAGACCCAGTACTTC.

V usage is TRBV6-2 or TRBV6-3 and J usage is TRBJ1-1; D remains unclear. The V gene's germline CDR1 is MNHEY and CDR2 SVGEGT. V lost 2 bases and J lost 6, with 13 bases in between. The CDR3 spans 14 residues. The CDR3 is CASSYTPGGAEAFF. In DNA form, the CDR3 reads TGTGCCAGCAGTTACACTCCGGGCGGCGCTGAAGCTTTCTTT.

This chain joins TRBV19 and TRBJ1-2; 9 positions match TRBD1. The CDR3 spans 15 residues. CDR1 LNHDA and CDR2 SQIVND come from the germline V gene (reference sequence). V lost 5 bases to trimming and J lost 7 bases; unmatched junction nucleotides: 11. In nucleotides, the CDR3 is TGTGCCAGTAGTCCCCGGGACAGGGTGTTAAGTGGCTACACCTTC. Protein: CASSPRDRVLSGYTF.

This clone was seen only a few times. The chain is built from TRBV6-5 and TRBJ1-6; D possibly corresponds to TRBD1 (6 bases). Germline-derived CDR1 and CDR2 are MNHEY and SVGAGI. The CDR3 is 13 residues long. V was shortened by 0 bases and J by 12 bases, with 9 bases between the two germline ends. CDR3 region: CASSYSTGKPLHF. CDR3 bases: TGTGCCAGCAGTTACTCAACAGGGAAACCCCTCCACTTT.